A single sample gave rise to the 28 T cell receptor beta chains below, sequenced in a study of cytomegalovirus exposure and HLA in healthy donors. The assay was immunoSEQ multiplex PCR, and TCRdb's table has in-frame clones only and misses some. The sample records 350,000 or so clones, approximately 90% being singletons. The sequencing input was PBMCs. These TCRs come from a woman in her late teens or twenties in good health and CMV-seronegative.

Details on this clone: Other DNA sequences of this sample code for an identical CDR3. Here the CDR3 DNA reads TGTGCCAGCAGCTTGGTAGCGGAAGAGACCCAGTACTTC. Translated, it gives CASSLVAEETQYF. The chain is built from TRBV5-6 and TRBJ2-5; possibly TRBD2 for D (6 bases). CDR3 length: 13 amino acids. V shed 0 bases and J shed 3 bases, with 6 bases lying between them. Germline CDR1 is SGHDT and CDR2 is YYEEEE.

The rearrangement joins TRBV28 to TRBJ2-7, with 7 bases matching TRBD1. The V gene end was trimmed by 3 bases and the J gene end by 3 bases; junction bases not matched to a gene: 5. CDR1 is MDHEN and CDR2 is SYDVKM in the germline V gene. The CDR3 contains 14 residues. Here the CDR3 DNA reads TGTGCCAGCAGTTTCCCCACAGGGGACTACGAGCAGTACTTC. Amino acids: CASSFPTGDYEQYF.

The rearrangement uses TRBV12-5 and TRBJ1-1, with D perhaps matching TRBD1 (6 bases). The CDR3 runs 13 residues. V lost 5 bases, J lost 11 bases, and 18 bases lay in between. Germline CDR1 LGHNT, CDR2 FRNRAP. The CDR3: CASGPSVPGGAFF. CDR3 sequence (DNA): TGTGCTAGTGGTCCCTCGGTCCCGGGGGGCGCTTTCTTT.

The CDR3 coding sequence is TGTGCCAGCAGTTACGCTATCTCTGGGGCCAACGTCCTGACTTTC. It yields the protein CASSYAISGANVLTF. The chain combines TRBV6-6 with TRBJ2-6; D uncertain. Germline values: CDR1 MNHNY, CDR2 SVGAGI (reference sequence). The germline V and J ends were trimmed by 2 bases and 0 bases, with 5 bases remaining between them. The CDR3 totals 15 residues.

The chain recombines TRBV19 with TRBJ2-7, with TRBD1 identical over 7 bases. Germline-derived CDR1 and CDR2 are LNHDA and SQIVND (reference sequence). This CDR3 contains 17 residues. V gave up 3 bases and J gave up 0 bases; unmatched junction bases: 11. This CDR3 is CASSIRARDSFSYEQYF. CDR3 coding DNA: TGTGCCAGTAGTATCCGGGCCCGGGACAGTTTCTCCTACGAGCAGTACTTC.

The chain joins TRBV27 to TRBJ2-7, with 8 bases identical to TRBD1. V dropped 5 bases and J dropped 2; count of bases not matched to a gene: 11. Germline V gene lookup returns CDR1 MNHEY and CDR2 SMNVEV (reference sequence). The CDR3 length is 16 residues. This chain's CDR3 is CASSLTSGGMTYEQYF. The CDR3 DNA reads TGTGCCAGCAGTCTCACCTCAGGGGGCATGACCTACGAGCAGTACTTC.

The chain uses TRBV7-6 and TRBJ2-6, with 13 bases matching TRBD2. After removal of 5 bases from V and 0 bases from J, the junction contained 10 bases not matched to a gene. Germline CDR1 is SGHVS and CDR2 is FNYEAQ. The CDR3 sequence is 20 residues long. CDR3 loop: CASSTGLAGDLRSGANVLTF. The CDR3 coding sequence is TGTGCCAGCAGCACAGGACTAGCGGGAGACCTCCGCTCTGGGGCCAACGTCCTGACTTTC.

The chain carries TRBV5-1 and TRBJ2-3; D is possibly TRBD1 (5 bases). V dropped 5 bases and J dropped 0 bases, with 13 bases sitting between them. Germline CDR1 SGHRS, CDR2 YFSETQ. The CDR3 runs to 15 residues. CDR3 nucleotides: TGCGCCAGCAGACCCGACAGCTCTAGCACAGATACGCAGTATTTT. Translating it yields CASRPDSSSTDTQYF.

The V and J genes are TRBV5-6 and TRBJ2-2, with D unresolved. V gave up 6 bases and J gave up 3 bases, with 9 bases separating them. This CDR3 has 13 residues. Germline loops: CDR1 SGHDT, CDR2 YYEEEE. The CDR3 sequence is CASTPQDTGELFF. The CDR3 DNA reads TGTGCCAGCACCCCGCAGGACACCGGGGAGCTGTTTTTT.

This clone was seen a single time. The rearrangement joins TRBV25-1 to TRBJ2-1; TRBD1 aligns across 10 bases. Germline CDR1 and CDR2: MGHDK and SYGVNS. Unmatched junction bases numbered 9, after V lost 1 base and J lost 6 bases. The CDR3 contains 17 residues. The DNA for the CDR3 is TGTGCCAGCAGTGAATTCCCCGGGACAGGGGTGGTCAATGAGCAGTTCTTC. Its protein product is CASSEFPGTGVVNEQFF.

V usage is TRBV29-1 and J usage is TRBJ2-7, with D tentatively TRBD1 (5 bases). Trimming took 4 bases from V and 1 from J, leaving 11 bases between them. The CDR3 contains 13 residues. Germline V CDR1 and CDR2: SQVTM, ANQGSEA. CDR3 nucleotide sequence: TGCAGCGTTGTGGGGCAGTATTCCTACGAGCAGTACTTC. This gives the protein CSVVGQYSYEQYF.

This clone occurred once. V is TRBV27 and J is TRBJ2-3; D is perhaps TRBD1 (6 bases). Germline V gives CDR1 MNHEY, CDR2 SMNVEV (reference sequence). Between the trimmed V and J ends, which lost 3 bases and 7 bases, there was a span of 14 bases. The CDR3 spans 14 residues. CDR3 bases: TGTGCCAGCAGTTTCAACCAACAGGGTTATACGCAGTATTTT. Translating it yields CASSFNQQGYTQYF.

Written as DNA, the CDR3 is TGTGCCAGTAGTATAGGACTACCCAACTCCTACAATGAGCAGTTCTTC. It codes for CASSIGLPNSYNEQFF. The genes are TRBV19 and TRBJ2-1; tentative D call: TRBD2 (5 bases). The germline V gene has CDR1 LNHDA and CDR2 SQIVND (reference sequence). V was shortened by 1 base and J by 0 bases, with 10 bases between the two germline ends. The CDR3 runs to 16 residues.

The chain combines TRBV9 with TRBJ2-7, with 7 bases identical to TRBD2. Germline CDR1 is SGDLS and CDR2 is YYNGEE. V lost 0 bases, J lost 2 bases, and 2 bases stayed unmatched. The CDR3 is 14 residues long. CDR3: CASSVGGSPYEQYF. In nucleotides, the CDR3 is TGTGCCAGCAGCGTAGGCGGGAGCCCCTACGAGCAGTACTTC.

The V gene is TRBV15, the J gene TRBJ2-5; 7 bases agree with TRBD1. Trimming removed 3 bases from V and 1 base from J; junction bases left unmatched: 5. The CDR3 extends over 15 amino acids. The germline V gene has CDR1 LNHNV and CDR2 YYDKDF (reference sequence). CDR3: CATSSRRQGQETQYF. Here the CDR3 DNA reads TGTGCCACCAGCAGTCGAAGACAGGGCCAAGAGACCCAGTACTTC.

The chain combines TRBV4-1 with TRBJ1-1, with no clear D. This CDR3 region has 15 residues. Trimming shortened V by 1 base and J by 1 base, and 10 bases separated the two germline ends. Germline CDR1 and CDR2: MGHRA and YSYEKL. The CDR3 protein is CASSQVPAGNTEAFF. The CDR3 DNA reads as TGCGCCAGCAGCCAAGTCCCCGCAGGGAACACTGAAGCTTTCTTT.

The J gene is TRBJ2-7, the V gene TRBV7-2; 8 bases fit TRBD2. Germline CDR1 SGHTA, CDR2 FQGNSA. V was pared by 5 bases and J by 2 bases, with 5 bases of the junction left unmatched. This CDR3 spans 14 amino acids. CDR3 sequence: CASSTTSGPYEQYF. CDR3 sequence (DNA): TGTGCCAGCAGCACCACTAGCGGCCCCTACGAGCAGTACTTC.

V gene TRBV11-3 combines with J gene TRBJ2-1, with 7 bases lining up with TRBD2. CDR1 is SGHNT, CDR2 YENEEA, per germline. Trimming cost V 3 bases and J 3 bases; bases outside gene matches: 2. The CDR3 consists of 14 residues. The CDR3 bases are TGTGCCAGCAGCTTCCGGGGGGTCTACAATGAGCAGTTCTTC. Protein: CASSFRGVYNEQFF. Together with reference TRBV11-3 and TRBJ2-1, the CDR3 gives the full variable domain: EAGVVQSPRYKIIEKKQPVAFWCNPISGHNTLYWYLQNLGQGPELLIRYENEEAVDDSQLPKDRFSAERLKGVDSTLKIQPAELGDSAVYLCASSFRGVYNEQFFGPGTRLTVL.

The chain links TRBV6-6 to TRBJ2-7; weak D call: TRBD2 (6 bases). Germline CDR1 reads MNHNY; CDR2 reads SVGAGI (reference sequence). The V end lost 4 bases, the J end lost 2 bases, and 15 bases lay between the germline ends. The CDR3 consists of 15 residues. The CDR3 loop is CASSSEGSGTYEQYF. For the CDR3, the DNA is TGTGCCAGCAGTTCCGAGGGTAGCGGTACCTACGAGCAGTACTTC.

The chain couples TRBV6-6 to TRBJ2-3; D is uncertain. Germline CDR1 and CDR2: MNHNY and SVGAGI (reference sequence). The ends were cut back, 2 bases at V and 3 bases at J, with 9 bases in the middle. The CDR3 runs 14 residues. The DNA of the CDR3 is TGTGCCAGCAGTTACGCGTCAGCGACAGATACGCAGTATTTT. Translated, it gives CASSYASATDTQYF.

The V gene is TRBV7-6, the J gene TRBJ2-5; 9 nucleotides line up with TRBD2. The CDR3 length is 15 residues. V trimming: 6 bases; J trimming: 4 bases; junction bases outside the gene matches: 9. Germline V lookup: CDR1 SGHVS, CDR2 FNYEAQ. This CDR3 reads CASRLSGRGGETQYF. The CDR3 region has the DNA TGTGCCAGCAGACTTAGCGGGAGAGGGGGAGAGACCCAGTACTTC. Based on the CDR3 plus reference TRBV7-6 and TRBJ2-5, the full variable domain is GAGVSQSPRYKVTKRGQDVALRCDPISGHVSLYWYRQALGQGPEFLTYFNYEAQQDKSGLPNDRFSAERPEGSISTLTIQRTEQRDSAMYRCASRLSGRGGETQYFGPGTRLLVL.

The chain employs TRBV29-1 and TRBJ1-1; 8 bases are shared with TRBD1. V dropped 7 bases and J dropped 2; count of bases not matched to a gene: 6. CDR1 and CDR2 from the germline V gene are SQVTM and ANQGSEA. The CDR3 has 13 amino acids. The CDR3, as DNA: TGCAGCGCTAGACAGGGGATAAACACTGAAGCTTTCTTT. Protein sequence: CSARQGINTEAFF.

The rearrangement uses TRBV20-1 and TRBJ1-1; unclear D gene. The CDR3 is made up of 11 amino acids. The germline V gene has CDR1 DFQATT and CDR2 SNEGSKA (reference sequence). CDR3 region: CRPSMNTEAFF. CDR3 nucleotide sequence: TGCAGGCCTAGCATGAACACTGAAGCTTTCTTT.

The chain combines TRBV2 with TRBJ2-7, with 7 bases matching TRBD1. Germline trimming cut 0 bases from V and 1 base from J; bases unmatched to any gene: 15. Germline CDR1 SNHLY, CDR2 FYNNEI. The CDR3 runs 19 residues. CDR3 nucleotides: TGTGCCAGCAGTGAAGCCCGAATTCTAACAGGGGACGGGTCCTACGAGCAGTACTTC. Its protein product is CASSEARILTGDGSYEQYF. The variable domain in full, with the rest retrieved from reference TRBV2 and TRBJ2-7, is EPEVTQTPSHQVTQMGQEVILRCVPISNHLYFYWYRQILGQKVEFLVSFYNNEISEKSEIFDDQFSVERPDGSNFTLKIRSTKLEDSAMYFCASSEARILTGDGSYEQYFGPGTRLTVT.

This chain connects TRBV29-1 to TRBJ2-3; 11 positions agree with TRBD2. The germline CDR1 and CDR2 sequences are SQVTM and ANQGSEA. V lost 7 bases, J lost 5 bases, and 11 bases stayed unmatched. The CDR3 is 15 residues long. CDR3 protein: CSAQGVAGGKDTQYF. The CDR3 DNA sequence: TGCAGCGCCCAGGGGGTAGCGGGAGGGAAAGATACGCAGTATTTT.

The chain is built from TRBV28 and TRBJ1-2; TRBD1 agrees at 11 bases. The CDR3 has 14 residues. The germline V gene encodes CDR1 MDHEN and CDR2 SYDVKM. The ends lost 8 bases at V and 4 bases at J; junction bases unmatched: 6. CDR3 bases: TGTGCCAGCCGGACAGGGGGCTCTCGCTATGGCTACACCTTC. It yields the protein CASRTGGSRYGYTF.

The chain joins TRBV9 to TRBJ2-1, with 7 bases lining up with TRBD2. This CDR3 is built from 13 residues. From germline, CDR1 is SGDLS and CDR2 YYNGEE. The J segment lost 4 bases and the V segment lost 5 bases, leaving 3 bases of the junction unmatched. CDR3 coding DNA: TGTGCCAGCAGTCACGGGGGGTACAATGAGCAGTTCTTC. Translation gives CASSHGGYNEQFF.

V and J are TRBV4-3 and TRBJ1-2; TRBD1 is a possible D gene (5 bases). Trimming pared 4 bases from V and 2 bases from J, leaving 14 bases between. CDR1 LGHNA and CDR2 YSLEER come from the germline V gene. This CDR3 contains 15 residues. CDR3 sequence reads: CASSPRPTENYGYTF. The DNA of the CDR3 is TGCGCCAGCAGCCCCCGGCCGACAGAAAACTATGGCTACACCTTC.